These 19 T cell receptor beta chains were sequenced from one sample in a study of immune cell composition in non-small cell lung cancer. Normal lung was sampled as far from the tumour as possible, at least 3 cm. Using immunoSEQ multiplex PCR, the repertoire was profiled, and TCRdb retains in-frame clones only, with some absent. The table includes about 770 clones, around 70% detected once. The sample was non-adjacent lung tissue. Receptors were obtained from a human donor with non-small cell lung cancer.

The chain carries TRBV5-1 and TRBJ1-6; TRBD1 agrees at 9 bases. The germline gives CDR1 SGHRS, CDR2 YFSETQ. The CDR3 loop spans 15 amino acids. The ends lost 3 bases at V and 9 bases at J; junction bases unmatched: 7. CDR3 amino acids: CASSSGQGDGSPLHF. The CDR3 region has the DNA TGCGCCAGCAGCTCGGGACAGGGTGACGGTTCACCCCTCCACTTT. The variable domain in full, with the rest retrieved from reference TRBV5-1 and TRBJ1-6, is KAGVTQTPRYLIKTRGQQVTLSCSPISGHRSVSWYQQTPGQGLQFLFEYFSETQRNKGNFPGRFSGRQFSNSRSEMNVSTLELGDSALYLCASSSGQGDGSPLHFGNGTRLTVT.

The chain carries TRBV7-9 and TRBJ1-3; D remains unclear. V dropped 6 bases and J dropped 0 bases, with 15 bases sitting between them. This CDR3 is built from 16 residues. CDR1 and CDR2 from the germline V gene are SEHNR and FQNEAQ (reference sequence). CDR3 coding DNA: TGTGCCAGCAGTCGGACCGAGGGATCCTCTGGAAACACCATATATTTT. Residues: CASSRTEGSSGNTIYF.

The sample holds a few counts of this clone. The V and J genes are TRBV10-3 and TRBJ2-1; D might be TRBD1 (6 bases). Germline CDR1 and CDR2: ENHRY and SYGVKD. This CDR3 is built from 16 residues. Deletions cut 6 bases from V and 5 bases from J, with 20 bases between. The CDR3 bases are TGTGCCATCAGCGAGGGGGTAGGACAGCCCAACAATGAGCAGTTCTTC. This sequence encodes CAISEGVGQPNNEQFF.

The V call is TRBV11-2, the J call TRBJ2-2; the D is unclear. There are 15 residues in the CDR3. Germline V gene sequence: CDR1 SGHAT, CDR2 FQNNGV. Trimming pared 5 bases from V and 0 bases from J, leaving 10 bases between. CDR3 amino acids: CASSEQSTNTGELFF. The CDR3 DNA is TGTGCCAGCAGCGAACAGTCTACGAACACCGGGGAGCTGTTTTTT.

This chain uses TRBV9 with TRBJ2-3, with D hard to call. Trimming took 4 bases from V and 1 from J, leaving 13 bases between them. The CDR3 is made up of 15 amino acids. Per the germline V gene, CDR1 is SGDLS and CDR2 is YYNGEE. CDR3 residues: CASSRTRLGTDTQYF. The CDR3 bases are TGTGCCAGCAGCCGTACCCGCCTAGGCACAGATACGCAGTATTTT.

The CDR3: CASSPVEGMNTEAFF. CDR3 nucleotide sequence: TGCGCCAGCAGTCCGGTGGAGGGCATGAACACTGAAGCTTTCTTT. J is TRBJ1-1 and V is TRBV4-1; D is unclear. The CDR3 totals 15 residues. V shed 6 bases and J shed 0 bases, with 14 bases lying between them. CDR1 and CDR2 (germline): MGHRA, YSYEKL.

The V and J genes are TRBV19 and TRBJ2-2; 9 bases line up with TRBD1. With 6 bases clipped from V and 7 bases from J, the junction kept 12 bases outside the gene matches. CDR3 length: 16 residues. Germline-derived CDR1 and CDR2 are LNHDA and SQIVND (reference sequence). The CDR3 loop reads CASRRGGQGSIGELFF. The CDR3 DNA sequence: TGTGCCAGTAGGAGGGGAGGACAGGGGAGCATCGGGGAGCTGTTTTTT.

A single count supports this clone. At one of its ends the junction is not consistent with the germline gene, which may arise from a read error. The V and J genes are TRBV5-4 and TRBJ2-7; D unresolved. The CDR3 spans 13 residues. Germline V CDR1 and CDR2: SGHNT, YYREEE (reference sequence). CDR3 amino acids: CASSQEFRGRQYF. Here the CDR3 DNA reads TGCGCCAGCAGCCAAGAATTCCGAGGAAGGCAGTACTTC.

This clone was seen a few times. The chain recombines TRBV14 with TRBJ2-7; TRBD1 matches 9 bases. CDR1 SGHDN and CDR2 FVKESK come from the germline V gene. Germline trimming cut 1 base from V and 0 bases from J; bases unmatched to any gene: 1. The CDR3 is made up of 15 amino acids. The CDR3 region is CASSQATGGSYEQYF. The CDR3 region has the DNA TGTGCCAGCAGCCAAGCGACAGGGGGCTCCTACGAGCAGTACTTC.

The chain employs TRBV10-1 and TRBJ2-3; TRBD1 aligns across 11 bases. The CDR3 length is 22 residues. The V gene's germline CDR1 is WNHNN and CDR2 SYGVQD (reference sequence). Trimming at V came to 6 bases and at J to 0 bases, leaving 23 bases not matched to a gene. The CDR3 region is CASRSPVAPGQGASHSTDTQYF. The CDR3 nucleotides are TGCGCCAGCAGGAGCCCCGTAGCCCCCGGACAGGGGGCGAGCCATAGCACAGATACGCAGTATTTT.

The V call is TRBV7-9, the J call TRBJ2-5, with D hard to call. The germline CDR1 and CDR2 sequences are SEHNR and FQNEAQ (reference sequence). V lost 3 bases, J lost 4 bases, and 9 bases lay in between. The CDR3 consists of 13 residues. The CDR3 DNA is TGTGCCAGCAGCTTGCCTAGAAGAGAGACCCAGTACTTC. Protein product: CASSLPRRETQYF.

The chain joins TRBV28 to TRBJ2-2; TRBD1 aligns across 8 bases. V lost 5 bases to trimming and J lost 6 bases; unmatched junction nucleotides: 11. This CDR3 has 16 amino acids. Germline V CDR1 and CDR2: MDHEN, SYDVKM. CDR3 in amino acids: CASSQLQGALAGELFF. DNA of the CDR3: TGTGCCAGCAGTCAACTCCAGGGGGCGCTTGCCGGGGAGCTGTTTTTT. Complete variable domain (other parts from reference TRBV28 and TRBJ2-2): DVKVTQSSRYLVKRTGEKVFLECVQDMDHENMFWYRQDPGLGLRLIYFSYDVKMKEKGDIPEGYSVSREKKERFSLILESASTNQTSMYLCASSQLQGALAGELFFGEGSRLTVL.

V and J are TRBV6-1 and TRBJ1-2, with D perhaps TRBD1 (5 bases). V lost 7 bases and J 7 bases, leaving 13 bases between the germline ends. Germline CDR1 and CDR2: MNHNS and SASEGT. The CDR3 totals 12 residues. CDR3 residues: CASIEWGSGYTF. CDR3 bases: TGTGCCAGCATCGAGTGGGGCTCTGGCTACACCTTC.

The V call is TRBV6-6, the J call TRBJ1-1, with 8 bases aligning to TRBD1. The CDR3 sequence is 16 residues long. Germline values: CDR1 MNHNY, CDR2 SVGAGI (reference sequence). J lost 6 bases, V lost 6 bases, and 15 bases had no gene match. The CDR3 here is CASRRPGTGPGAEAFF. The CDR3 nucleotides read TGTGCCAGCAGACGTCCCGGGACAGGCCCCGGGGCTGAAGCTTTCTTT.

J is TRBJ1-2 and V is TRBV4-1, with 9 bases matching TRBD1. The germline CDR1 and CDR2 sequences are MGHRA and YSYEKL. V dropped 4 bases and J dropped 8; count of bases not matched to a gene: 5. CDR3 length: 13 residues. CDR3 sequence: CASSPGTGNGYTF. CDR3 sequence (DNA): TGCGCCAGCAGCCCCGGGACAGGGAACGGCTACACCTTC.

This chain links TRBV29-1 with TRBJ1-1; D may be TRBD1 (6 bases). V was shortened by 6 bases and J by 1 base, with 9 bases between the two germline ends. The germline V gene encodes CDR1 SQVTM and CDR2 ANQGSEA. The CDR3 has 12 amino acids. The CDR3 region is CSVLQGNTEAFF. The CDR3 region has the DNA TGCAGCGTCCTACAGGGGAACACTGAAGCTTTCTTT.

V gene TRBV5-6 combines with J gene TRBJ1-1; no clear D gene. Germline-derived CDR1 and CDR2 are SGHDT and YYEEEE. V lost 1 base and J lost 8, with 9 bases in between. CDR3 length equals 12 residues. The CDR3 nucleotides are TGTGCCAGCAGCTTGCGGCGGATAGAAGCTTTCTTT. Translating it yields CASSLRRIEAFF.

J is TRBJ1-5 and V is TRBV29-1; no clear D gene. Germline CDR1 SQVTM, CDR2 ANQGSEA. The CDR3 loop spans 13 amino acids. The V end was cut by 6 bases, the J end by 6 bases, with 15 bases between. In DNA, the CDR3 is TGCAGCGTGACGAAGGGCCGGGGTCAGCCCCAGCATTTT. This gives the protein CSVTKGRGQPQHF.

This clone came up a few times. The J gene is TRBJ2-1, the V gene TRBV7-2; D remains unclear. This CDR3 spans 14 amino acids. Trimming shortened V by 5 bases and J by 6 bases, and 14 bases separated the two germline ends. The germline V gene encodes CDR1 SGHTA and CDR2 FQGNSA. The CDR3: CASSRLLVGNEQFF. In nucleotides, the CDR3 is TGTGCCAGCAGCCGCCTCCTGGTCGGCAATGAGCAGTTCTTC.